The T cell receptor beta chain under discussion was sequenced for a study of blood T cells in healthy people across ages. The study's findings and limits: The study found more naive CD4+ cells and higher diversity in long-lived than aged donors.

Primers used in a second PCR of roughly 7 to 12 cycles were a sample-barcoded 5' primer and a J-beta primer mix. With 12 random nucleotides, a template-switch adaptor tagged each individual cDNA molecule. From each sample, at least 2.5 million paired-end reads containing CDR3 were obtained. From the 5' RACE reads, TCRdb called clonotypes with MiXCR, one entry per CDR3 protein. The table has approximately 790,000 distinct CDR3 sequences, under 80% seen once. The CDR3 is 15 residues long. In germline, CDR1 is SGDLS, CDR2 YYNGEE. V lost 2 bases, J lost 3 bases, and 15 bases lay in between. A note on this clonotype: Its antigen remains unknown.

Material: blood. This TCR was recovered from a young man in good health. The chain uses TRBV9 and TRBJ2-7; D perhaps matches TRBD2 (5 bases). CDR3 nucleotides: TGTGCCAGCAGCGTCGGACTCGCACCGGGCTACGAGCAGTACTTC. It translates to CASSVGLAPGYEQYF.